These 11 T cell receptor beta chains share one sample of origin, sequenced in a study of CD8 T cells in ankylosing spondylitis (dated 2017 in TCRdb). The library was generated by 5' RACE. Sequenced on an Illumina HiSeq 2500. Starting from the raw public reads, TCRdb applied fastp trimming at Q25, assembled clones with MiXCR and retained in-frame beta chains. Under each unique CDR3 protein, matching rows form one entry showing the most common genes and DNA. This sample has more than 150,000 distinct CDR3 sequences in its table, and 9.5% to 15% of those were observed once. Jointly, the top ten make up approximately 17% of the sample. Sequences were obtained from blood, either unsorted or a sorted T cell fraction (not recorded which). Source of these receptors: a male donor with ankylosing spondylitis or in good health (not recorded which).

There are a few counts of this clonotype. The genes are TRBV3-1 and TRBJ2-7; the match to TRBD1 covers 7 bases. V dropped 4 bases and J dropped 4; count of bases not matched to a gene: 7. CDR1 LGHDT and CDR2 YNNKEL come from the germline V gene (reference sequence). CDR3 length equals 14 residues. CDR3 nucleotide sequence: TGTGCCAGCAGCCCCGGGACAGACCTATACGAGCAGTACTTC. Encoded protein: CASSPGTDLYEQYF.

The chain is built from TRBV7-9 and TRBJ2-1; D is possibly TRBD2 (6 bases). This CDR3 comprises 17 residues. V gave up 4 bases and J gave up 2 bases, with 18 bases separating them. Germline CDR1 and CDR2: SEHNR and FQNEAQ (reference sequence). The CDR3 protein is CASSSRGLLETYNEQFF. CDR3 in DNA: TGTGCCAGCAGCTCCCGCGGACTACTCGAAACCTACAATGAGCAGTTCTTC. Filled out from reference TRBV7-9 and TRBJ2-1, the complete variable domain reads DTGVSQNPRHKITKRGQNVTFRCDPISEHNRLYWYRQTLGQGPEFLTYFQNEAQLEKSRLLSDRFSAERPKGSFSTLEIQRTEQGDSAMYLCASSSRGLLETYNEQFFGPGTRLTVL.

This clonotype was seen many times. The CDR3 DNA sequence: TGTGCCAGCTCCGCTCGACTAGCGAGCTCCTACAATGAGCAGTTCTTC. Protein sequence: CASSARLASSYNEQFF. The chain is built from TRBV9 and TRBJ2-1, with 8 bases identical to TRBD2. The ends lost 7 bases at V and 0 bases at J; junction bases unmatched: 9. CDR3 length equals 16 residues. Germline CDR1 reads SGDLS; CDR2 reads YYNGEE.

As regards this clonotype: The junction and the germline gene differ at one end; a read error may be behind it. The chain uses TRBV5-1 and TRBJ1-1; no clear D gene. Germline V gives CDR1 SGHRS, CDR2 YFSETQ. This CDR3 comprises 14 residues. The CDR3 sequence is CASSLASLNTESFF. CDR3 in DNA: TGCGCCAGCAGCTTGGCAAGCCTGAACACTGAATCTTTCTTT.

The chain uses TRBV11-2 and TRBJ2-5; D may correspond to TRBD1 or TRBD2 (6 bases each). The CDR3 is 16 residues long. V gave up 0 bases and J gave up 2 bases, with 13 bases separating them. Germline V gives CDR1 SGHAT, CDR2 FQNNGV. CDR3 protein: CASSLDWGAEQETQYF. For the CDR3, the DNA is TGTGCCAGCAGCTTAGATTGGGGGGCAGAGCAAGAGACCCAGTACTTC.

In its sample, this clonotype was seen a few times. The gene calls are TRBV12-3 or TRBV12-4 and TRBJ2-7, with 7 bases aligning to TRBD1. The CDR3 has 12 residues. V shed 8 bases, J shed 6 bases, and the junction held 7 bases outside the gene matches. The CDR3, as DNA: TGTGCCAGCGGACAGGCTGGAGGCGAGCAGTACTTC. Translating it yields CASGQAGGEQYF.

The CDR3 loop reads CASSQGTSVSYEQYF. The CDR3, as DNA: TGTGCCAGCAGTCAAGGGACTAGCGTTTCCTACGAGCAGTACTTC. V usage is TRBV27 and J usage is TRBJ2-7; 10 bases are shared with TRBD2. Unmatched junction bases numbered 5, after V lost 5 bases and J lost 1 base. The CDR3 totals 15 residues. Germline CDR1 reads MNHEY; CDR2 reads SMNVEV (reference sequence).

The gene calls are TRBV5-1 and TRBJ2-7; 9 bases agree with TRBD1. Unmatched junction bases numbered 5, after V lost 2 bases and J lost 5 bases. The CDR3 contains 14 residues. Germline V lookup: CDR1 SGHRS, CDR2 YFSETQ. This CDR3 reads CASSFGTGYDEQYF. The CDR3 DNA sequence: TGCGCCAGCAGCTTCGGGACAGGGTACGACGAGCAGTACTTC.

Turning to this clonotype: A much more abundant neighbour one base away suggests this may be a read error. V gene TRBV11-2 combines with J gene TRBJ2-7; 7 nucleotides match TRBD1. CDR3 length equals 16 residues. Germline CDR1 and CDR2: SGHAT and FQNNGV. J was trimmed by 5 bases and V by 1 base; bases with no gene match: 11. This CDR3 reads CASSLVLGGPGDEQYF. CDR3 in DNA: TGTGCCAGCAGCTTAGTTCTAGGGGGCCCTGGGGACGAGCAGTACTTC.

This clonotype was seen many times. The chain uses TRBV29-1 and TRBJ1-2, with no clear D. This CDR3 has 14 amino acids. V was trimmed by 0 bases and J by 2 bases, leaving 10 bases between them. The germline V gene encodes CDR1 SQVTM and CDR2 ANQGSEA. DNA for the CDR3: TGCAGCGTTGAAGAAATTTACAGCAACTATGGCTACACCTTC. Translating it yields CSVEEIYSNYGYTF.

This clonotype was picked up a small number of times. This sequence joins TRBV20-1 and TRBJ1-3, with D tentatively TRBD1 (6 bases). V was trimmed by 6 bases and J by 0 bases, leaving 15 bases between them. This CDR3 is built from 15 residues. The V gene's germline CDR1 is DFQATT and CDR2 SNEGSKA (reference sequence). The CDR3: CSARGGQDSGNTIYF. As DNA, the CDR3 is TGCAGTGCCCGGGGGGGACAAGACTCTGGAAACACCATATATTTT.